The clone carrying this T cell receptor beta chain has at least ten counts. Its matching antigen is unknown. TCRdb ran MiXCR on the reads and lists one entry per CDR3 protein. This sample yields 450,000 to 550,000 distinct CDR3 sequences, of which 15% to 20% are seen a single time; about 24% belongs to the top ten. Trimming removed 5 bases at V and 1 base at J, with 4 bases between. CDR1 SGDLS and CDR2 YYNGEE come from the germline V gene. CDR3 size: 13 residues. This sample is part of a study of T cell repertoires in cytomegalovirus infection. Across the whole study: An indication of both CMV infection and matching HLA type came from public TCR beta signatures.

General study findings and limits: Summed frequency of public TCR beta families distinguished CMV carriers with the relevant HLA.

This rearrangement joins TRBV9 to TRBJ2-6; no clear D. The sequence came from a human donor in good health (CMV status not recorded). Some clones in this sample may be carry-over from other donors' samples. Specimen: CD8+ T cells from PBMCs. The DNA of the CDR3 is TGTGCCAGCAGTGGGTCTGGGGCCAACGTCCTGACTTTC. Translating gives CASSGSGANVLTF.